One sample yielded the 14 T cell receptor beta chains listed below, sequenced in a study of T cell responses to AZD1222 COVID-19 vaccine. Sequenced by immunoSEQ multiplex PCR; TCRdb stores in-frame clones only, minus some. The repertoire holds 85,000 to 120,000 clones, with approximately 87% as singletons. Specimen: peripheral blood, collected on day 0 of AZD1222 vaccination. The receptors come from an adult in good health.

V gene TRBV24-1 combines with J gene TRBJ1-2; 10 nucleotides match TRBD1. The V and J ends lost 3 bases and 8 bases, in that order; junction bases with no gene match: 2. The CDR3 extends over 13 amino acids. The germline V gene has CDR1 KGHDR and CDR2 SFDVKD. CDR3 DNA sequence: TGTGCCACCAGTGATAGGGACAGGGGAGGCTACACCTTC. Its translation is CATSDRDRGGYTF.

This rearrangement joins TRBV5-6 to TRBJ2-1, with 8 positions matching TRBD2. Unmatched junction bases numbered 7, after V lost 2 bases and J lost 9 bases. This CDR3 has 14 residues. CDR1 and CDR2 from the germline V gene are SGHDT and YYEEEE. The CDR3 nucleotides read TGTGCCAGCAGCTTAGCGGGAGTGATTGGTGAGCAGTTCTTC. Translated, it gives CASSLAGVIGEQFF.

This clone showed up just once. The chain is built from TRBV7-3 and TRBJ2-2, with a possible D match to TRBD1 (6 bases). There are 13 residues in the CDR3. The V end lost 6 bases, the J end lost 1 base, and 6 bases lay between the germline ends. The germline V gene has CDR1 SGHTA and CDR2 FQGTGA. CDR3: CASRDRNTGELFF. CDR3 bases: TGTGCCAGCAGGGACAGGAACACCGGGGAGCTGTTTTTT.

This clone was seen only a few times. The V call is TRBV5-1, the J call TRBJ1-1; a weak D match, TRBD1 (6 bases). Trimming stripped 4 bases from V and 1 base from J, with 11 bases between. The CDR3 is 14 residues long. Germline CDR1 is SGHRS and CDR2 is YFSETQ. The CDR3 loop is CASSPGARNTEAFF. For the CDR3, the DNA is TGCGCCAGCAGCCCGGGGGCCAGGAACACTGAAGCTTTCTTT.

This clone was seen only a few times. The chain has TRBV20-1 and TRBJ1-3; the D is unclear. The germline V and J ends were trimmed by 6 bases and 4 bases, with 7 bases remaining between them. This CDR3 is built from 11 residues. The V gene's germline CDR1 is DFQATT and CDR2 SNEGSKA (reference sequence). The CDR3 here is CSAYAGNTIYF. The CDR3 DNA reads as TGCAGTGCCTACGCCGGAAACACCATATATTTT.

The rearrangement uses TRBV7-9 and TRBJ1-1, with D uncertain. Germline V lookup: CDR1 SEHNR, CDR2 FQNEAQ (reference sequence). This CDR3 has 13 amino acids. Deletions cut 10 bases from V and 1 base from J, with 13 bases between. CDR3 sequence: CATHHAGNTEAFF. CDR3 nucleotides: TGTGCCACCCACCACGCAGGGAACACTGAAGCTTTCTTT.

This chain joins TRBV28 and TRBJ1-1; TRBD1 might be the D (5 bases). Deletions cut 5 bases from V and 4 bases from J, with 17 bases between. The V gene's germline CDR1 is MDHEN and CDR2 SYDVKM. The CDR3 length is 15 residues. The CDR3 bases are TGTGCCAGCAGTCAAAGGGCGACAGTTTTCACTGAAGCTTTCTTT. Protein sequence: CASSQRATVFTEAFF.

The DNA for the CDR3 is TGTGCCAGTAGTGCCGCACGACAGAGCTCTGGAAACACCATATATTTT. Protein: CASSAARQSSGNTIYF. The genes are TRBV19 and TRBJ1-3; tentative D call: TRBD1 (5 bases). Per the germline V gene, CDR1 is LNHDA and CDR2 is SQIVND (reference sequence). The CDR3 contains 16 residues. Deletions cut 5 bases from V and 0 bases from J, with 14 bases between.

In DNA, the CDR3 is TGTGCCAGCAGCCTTGGGACTAGCGGGAGGTACGAGCAGTACTTC. This codes for CASSLGTSGRYEQYF. This chain links TRBV9 with TRBJ2-7; 15 nucleotides line up with TRBD2. CDR3 length: 15 residues. Trimming cost V 4 bases and J 4 bases; bases outside gene matches: 3. Germline V gives CDR1 SGDLS, CDR2 YYNGEE. Drawing the rest from reference TRBV9 and TRBJ2-7, the complete variable domain is DSGVTQTPKHLITATGQRVTLRCSPRSGDLSVYWYQQSLDQGLQFLIQYYNGEERAKGNILERFSAQQFPDLHSELNLSSLELGDSALYFCASSLGTSGRYEQYFGPGTRLTVT.

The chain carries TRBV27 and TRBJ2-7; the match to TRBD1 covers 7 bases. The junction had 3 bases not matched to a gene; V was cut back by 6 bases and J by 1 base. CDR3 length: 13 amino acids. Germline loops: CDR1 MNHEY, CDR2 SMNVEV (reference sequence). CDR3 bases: TGTGCCAGCAGACAGGGGCGTTCCTACGAGCAGTACTTC. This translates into CASRQGRSYEQYF.

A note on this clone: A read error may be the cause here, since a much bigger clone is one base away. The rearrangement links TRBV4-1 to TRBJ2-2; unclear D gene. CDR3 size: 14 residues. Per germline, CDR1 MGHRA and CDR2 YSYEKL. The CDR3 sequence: CARSRTVNTGELFF. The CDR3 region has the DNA TGCGCCCGCAGCCGGACGGTGAACACCGGGGAGCTGTTTTTT.

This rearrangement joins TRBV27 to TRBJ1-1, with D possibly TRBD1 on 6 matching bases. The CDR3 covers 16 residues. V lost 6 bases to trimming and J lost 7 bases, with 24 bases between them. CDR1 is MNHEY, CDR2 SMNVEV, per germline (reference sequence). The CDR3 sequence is CASSLKAASGAFEAFF. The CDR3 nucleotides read TGTGCCAGCAGCCTTAAGGCCGCATCAGGGGCCTTTGAAGCTTTCTTT.

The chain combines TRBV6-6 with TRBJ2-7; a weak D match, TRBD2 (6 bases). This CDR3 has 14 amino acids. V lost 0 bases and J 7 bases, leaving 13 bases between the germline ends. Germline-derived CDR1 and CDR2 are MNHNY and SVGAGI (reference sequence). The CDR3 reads CASSYSEGLGEQYF. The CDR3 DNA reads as TGTGCCAGCAGTTACTCGGAGGGACTCGGAGAGCAGTACTTC.

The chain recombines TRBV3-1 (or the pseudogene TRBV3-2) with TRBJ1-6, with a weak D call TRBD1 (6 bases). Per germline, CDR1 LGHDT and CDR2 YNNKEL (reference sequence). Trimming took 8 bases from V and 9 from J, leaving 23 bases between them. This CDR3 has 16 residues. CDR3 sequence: CASGKGGRLQSSPLHF. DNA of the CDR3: TGTGCCAGCGGAAAGGGGGGGAGACTCCAAAGTTCACCCCTCCACTTT.